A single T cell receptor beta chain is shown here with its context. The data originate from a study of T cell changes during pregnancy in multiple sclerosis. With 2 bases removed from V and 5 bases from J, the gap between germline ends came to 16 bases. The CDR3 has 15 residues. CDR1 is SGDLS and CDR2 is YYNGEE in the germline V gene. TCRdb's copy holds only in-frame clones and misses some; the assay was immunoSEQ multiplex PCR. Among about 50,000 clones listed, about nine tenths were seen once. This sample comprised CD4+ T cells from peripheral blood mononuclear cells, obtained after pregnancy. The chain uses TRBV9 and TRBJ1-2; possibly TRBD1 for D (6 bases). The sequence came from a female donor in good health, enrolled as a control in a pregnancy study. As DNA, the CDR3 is TGTGCCAGCAGCGTTGGGGTGGAAAGGGGGTATGGCTACACCTTC. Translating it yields CASSVGVERGYGYTF.